This T cell receptor (beta chain) was identified during a study of T cell changes during pregnancy in multiple sclerosis. Unmatched junction bases numbered 6, after V lost 5 bases and J lost 1 base. The V gene's germline CDR1 is MNHEY and CDR2 SMNVEV (reference sequence). The CDR3 runs to 16 residues. Data came from immunoSEQ multiplex PCR; TCRdb stores just in-frame clones and leaves some out. The sample includes about 40,000 clones, 94% of them seen just once. Sample: peripheral blood, taken in the third trimester of pregnancy. The clonotype originates from a female donor with multiple sclerosis, enrolled in a pregnancy study. The rearrangement links TRBV27 to TRBJ2-3, with TRBD2 matching 10 bases. Here the CDR3 DNA reads TGTGCCAGCAGTATCTTAGCGGGGGGACGCACAGATACGCAGTATTTT. It codes for CASSILAGGRTDTQYF.